This T cell receptor beta chain emerged from a study of OX40 agonist ivuxolimab in advanced cancers. Study-wide context: Ivuxolimab was a fully human IgG2 agonistic monoclonal antibody targeting the costimulatory receptor OX40 (CD134). Intravenous ivuxolimab was administered to patients every 2 weeks at six dose levels: 0.01, 0.1, 0.3, 1.5, 3 and 10 mg/kg. Of the approximately 53 patients in dose escalation, about 20 had hepatocellular carcinoma, around 15 had melanoma, 9 had renal cell carcinoma and 9 had head and neck cancer. A male proportion of roughly 85% and a mean age of approximately 62 years, ranging from about 23 to 79, were recorded for the dose-escalation cohort. Prior anti-PD-1, anti-PD-L1 or anti-CTLA-4 therapy was permitted, and checkpoint inhibitors had been received by around 40% of dose-escalation patients. Partial responses occurred in three dose-escalation patients, of whom one had hepatocellular carcinoma and two had cutaneous melanoma. The purpose of peripheral TCRbeta sequencing was to test whether ivuxolimab changed TCR sequence diversity and led to clonal T-cell expansion. The paper covers the monotherapy dose-escalation part of the phase I ivuxolimab trial, which included N of about 50 patients.

About this clone itself: No antigen is known for it. No qualities accompany the bases; no much larger clone lies one base away.

V loses 0 bases, J loses 1 base, and the germline ends lie 9 bases apart. The germline V gene supplies CDR1 SGDLS and CDR2 YYNGEE. From the cysteine up to the phenylalanine, the CDR3 has a length of 15 residues. The CDR3 DNA has 45 bases and is translated from base 1. For sequencing of the TCRbeta CDR3 region, genomic DNA was extracted from the sorted cells. The immunoSEQ Assay was used for sequencing of TCRbeta CDR3 regions. TCRdb mirrors the immuneACCESS table, restricted to in-frame sequences. Some clones are absent from its copies; in checked studies, under half trace to an unresolved V gene, and the reason for the others is unknown. This sample lists 35,000 to 40,000 clones; about three quarters were detected once. Of the sample, under 15% falls within the top ten clones. Patients with autoimmune disease history or receiving systemic immunosuppression were excluded from the trial. Peripheral blood for TCR sequencing was collected from all dose cohorts at baseline, on cycle 4 day 1, and on cycle 7 day 1. Samples were obtained from an open-label, multicenter, first-in-human phase I dose-escalation trial of ivuxolimab. Adults with locally advanced or metastatic head and neck squamous cell, hepatocellular, melanoma or renal cell carcinoma were enrolled in the trial. CD4+ and CD8+ T cells were sorted separately from peripheral blood before TCR sequencing.

What the authors observed across the whole study: Low levels of normalized T-cell clonal expansion were also seen in some nonresponding patients. At doses of 0.1 to 3.0 mg/kg, clonal expansion of both CD4+ and CD8+ T cells in blood was seen between baseline and week 6. The antigen specificity of the peripheral T cells that underwent clonal expansion was not determined. After ivuxolimab, expanded clones were on average more numerous among CD8+ T cells than among CD4+ T cells. In the 0.1-3.0 mg/kg groups, partial responders had among the lowest normalized peripheral clonal expansion, particularly in CD8+ T cells.

This sequence was found in an adult with an advanced solid tumor such as melanoma, head and neck, liver or kidney cancer. The starting material was CD4+ or CD8+ T cells sorted from blood, obtained in a trial of the OX40 agonist ivuxolimab. The chain is made from TRBV9 and TRBJ2-3; no D gene can be assigned with confidence. The nucleotides read TGTGCCAGCAGCGTAGGCAACCGGGGCACAGATACGCAGTATTTT. It translates as CASSVGNRGTDTQYF.